This TCR beta chain was sequenced for a study of CXCR3-negative and CXCR3-positive naive CD8 T cells. Study-wide findings and caveats: Partially decreased CXCR3 expression was recorded after cryopreservation, and fresh PBMCs were used in most assays. In CXCR3-positive naive cells, the TRB CDR3s were more hydrophobic than in CXCR3-negative naive cells. TRB CDR3 properties were used to infer TCR strength, and surface CD5 was comparable between naive subsets.

The sorter processed each CD8+ T cell subset in triplicate at roughly 280,000 cells apiece. Naivety in CD8+ T cells corresponded to a CD45RO-CCR7+CD27+CD95- phenotype. The TRB cDNA libraries were prepared by 5' RACE with UMI labels. From the 5' RACE reads, TCRdb lists one entry per CDR3 protein and no DNA. The sample holds around 160,000 distinct CDR3 sequences. Details on this clonotype: The antigen is unknown.

Germline V lookup: CDR1 SGHVS, CDR2 FNYEAQ. The CDR3 totals 15 residues. This chain connects TRBV7-6 to TRBJ2-3; there is no DNA to check the TCRdb D call of TRBD1. The origin of this receptor is a human donor in good health. Some clones in this sample may be carry-over from other donors' samples. Sequencing used naive CXCR3+ CD8+ T cells from blood. Stated subset: CD45RO-CCR7+CD27+CD95- naive CD8+ T cells expressing CXCR3 (TNR3+). CDR3 region: CASSSYGGSGDTQYF.